This T cell receptor (beta chain) was obtained from a study of cytomegalovirus exposure and HLA in healthy donors. In the study overall: Some 85 million unique TCRs from HLA-typed donors were held in an early data release. Overall study findings and caveats: Later analysis found that TCR beta chains associated with HLA were more clonally expanded than other, equally common chains.

The CDR3 covers 16 residues. Germline V lookup: CDR1 SGHNT, CDR2 YENEEA. The V segment lost 5 bases and the J segment 5 bases; nucleotides outside the gene matches: 10. With regard to this clone: Antigen: not known.

Primers for the PCR totalled 60 Vbeta and 13 Jbeta. Libraries were prepared by immunoSEQ multiplex PCR; TCRdb keeps only in-frame clonotypes and omits some of them. The profile shows 150,000 to 200,000 clones, roughly 68% of them singletons. Healthy bone marrow donors formed the donor group. The specimen sequenced was PBMCs. This TCR derives from a man aged 25 to 40 in good health and CMV-seropositive. The chain recombines TRBV11-3 with TRBJ2-5, with 11 bases matching TRBD2. CDR3 nucleotides: TGTGCCAGCAGCGCGGGGGACTCTAGCGGGAGGGAGACCCAGTACTTC. Its translation is CASSAGDSSGRETQYF.